Presented here are 19 T cell receptor beta chains from one specimen sequenced in a study of cytomegalovirus exposure and HLA in healthy donors. Primers for the PCR totalled 60 Vbeta and 13 Jbeta. Repertoires were generated with immunoSEQ multiplex PCR, while TCRdb's copy carries only in-frame clones and drops some. The table has about 180,000 clones, more than 60% seen once; the top ten hold roughly 3.5%. Input material: PBMCs. These receptors all come from a woman aged 55-75 years in good health and CMV-seropositive.

This clone was seen a handful of times. The chain employs TRBV7-9 and TRBJ2-1; 8 nucleotides align to TRBD1. V trimming: 5 bases; J trimming: 10 bases; junction bases outside the gene matches: 7. The CDR3 has 13 amino acids. CDR1 SEHNR and CDR2 FQNEAQ come from the germline V gene (reference sequence). The CDR3 DNA reads TGTGCCAGCAGCAAGGACAGGGACGGGGAGCAGTTCTTC. This gives the protein CASSKDRDGEQFF.

The chain combines TRBV2 with TRBJ2-1; D may be TRBD1 (6 bases). This CDR3 region has 11 residues. V gave up 7 bases and J gave up 9 bases, with 10 bases separating them. Germline CDR1 reads SNHLY; CDR2 reads FYNNEI. The chain's CDR3 is CASNGGGEQFF. CDR3 nucleotides: TGTGCCAGCAATGGGGGCGGTGAGCAGTTCTTC. The full variable domain, with the rest looked up from reference TRBV2 and TRBJ2-1, is EPEVTQTPSHQVTQMGQEVILRCVPISNHLYFYWYRQILGQKVEFLVSFYNNEISEKSEIFDDQFSVERPDGSNFTLKIRSTKLEDSAMYFCASNGGGEQFFGPGTRLTVL.

This rearrangement joins TRBV18 to TRBJ2-5, with TRBD2 matching over 7 bases. With the DNA end fitting TRBJ2-7 better, the J assignment may be wrong. The CDR3 is 14 amino acids. Per the germline V gene, CDR1 is KGHSH and CDR2 is LQKENI. CDR3 bases: TGTGCCAGCTCACCACCCGGGGGGACCTACGAGCAGTACTTC. Its translation: CASSPPGGTYEQYF.

The CDR3 reads CASSPTTGAGNTIYF. The CDR3 nucleotides read TGTGCCAGCTCACCCACAACAGGGGCTGGAAACACCATATATTTT. The chain uses TRBV18 and TRBJ1-3, with 7 bases lining up with TRBD1. Germline V gene lookup returns CDR1 KGHSH and CDR2 LQKENI. This CDR3 contains 15 residues. The ends lost 3 bases at V and 2 bases at J; junction bases unmatched: 4.

This clone was seen a handful of times. This chain links TRBV30 with TRBJ1-4; perhaps TRBD1 as D (5 bases). V was clipped by 6 bases and J by 7 bases, with 15 bases between them. Per germline, CDR1 GTSNPN and CDR2 SVGIG (reference sequence). The CDR3 sequence is 13 residues long. Here the CDR3 reads CACNSGGGEKLFF. DNA of the CDR3: TGTGCCTGCAATTCCGGGGGGGGTGAAAAACTGTTTTTT.

This chain links TRBV5-1 with TRBJ2-5; 7 bases are a match to TRBD1. With V trimmed by 3 bases and J by 1 base, 3 bases remained unmatched. From germline, CDR1 is SGHRS and CDR2 YFSETQ. The CDR3 consists of 14 residues. The CDR3 nucleotides are TGCGCCAGCAGCTCCACAGGGGCCCAAGAGACCCAGTACTTC. This gives the protein CASSSTGAQETQYF.

The V and J genes are TRBV29-1 and TRBJ1-3, with D perhaps matching TRBD1 (6 bases). The CDR3 runs 16 residues. The V and J ends lost 4 bases and 0 bases respectively, with 16 bases between them. Germline loops: CDR1 SQVTM, CDR2 ANQGSEA. The CDR3 DNA reads TGCAGCGTTGGAGGAAAGGGGGTCAACTCTGGAAACACCATATATTTT. Translating gives CSVGGKGVNSGNTIYF.

The rearrangement links TRBV2 to TRBJ1-2; 8 positions match TRBD1. Germline lookup yields CDR1 SNHLY and CDR2 FYNNEI. The CDR3 totals 15 residues. The V gene end was trimmed by 2 bases and the J gene end by 5 bases; junction bases not matched to a gene: 7. The CDR3 sequence: CASSEYRQGLYGYTF. The DNA of the CDR3 is TGTGCCAGCAGTGAATACAGACAGGGGCTATATGGCTACACCTTC.

The rearrangement links TRBV10-3 to TRBJ1-2; a possible D gene is TRBD1 (5 bases). This CDR3 comprises 13 residues. Germline CDR1 and CDR2: ENHRY and SYGVKD. V dropped 10 bases and J dropped 2 bases, with 14 bases sitting between them. The chain's CDR3 is CATSREGNYGYTF. CDR3 in DNA: TGTGCCACCTCGAGGGAGGGGAACTATGGCTACACCTTC.

This chain links TRBV6-1 with TRBJ1-1, with D perhaps matching TRBD1 (5 bases). The V gene's germline CDR1 is MNHNS and CDR2 SASEGT. This CDR3 has 14 amino acids. V lost 0 bases, J lost 9 bases, and 14 bases lay in between. The CDR3 nucleotides read TGTGCCAGCAGTGAAGCGCTACAGGTTCTTCAAGCTTTCTTT. Translated: CASSEALQVLQAFF.

This clone came up once. This chain connects TRBV6-5 to TRBJ2-1; the D gene is possibly TRBD2 (7 bases). Deletions cut 6 bases from V and 4 bases from J, with 16 bases between. The CDR3 is made up of 15 amino acids. Germline V gene sequence: CDR1 MNHEY, CDR2 SVGAGI. CDR3 in DNA: TGTGCCAGCAGACCTCGGGGGGCCGTTTACAATGAGCAGTTCTTC. Protein sequence: CASRPRGAVYNEQFF.

As to this clone: The junction and the germline gene differ at one end; a read error may be behind it. J is TRBJ2-7 and V is TRBV7-9; TRBD2 might be the D (5 bases). This CDR3 region has 16 residues. Germline CDR1 SEHNR, CDR2 FQNEAQ (reference sequence). CDR3 bases: TGTTCCAGCAGCTGGTTCGTGGACTCCCGCCGAGGCGAGCAGTACTTC. This codes for CSSSWFVDSRRGEQYF.

J is TRBJ1-5 and V is TRBV7-9; 9 bases agree with TRBD1. The length of the CDR3 is 15 residues. Germline loops: CDR1 SEHNR, CDR2 FQNEAQ (reference sequence). V was clipped by 2 bases and J by 2 bases; unmatched bases: 1. This CDR3 is CASSLTGGGNQPQHF. The CDR3 coding sequence is TGTGCCAGCAGCTTAACAGGGGGCGGCAATCAGCCCCAGCATTTT.

As regards this clone: Compared with germline, one end of the junction differs, possibly owing to a read error. J is TRBJ2-4 and V is TRBV7-9, with D possibly being TRBD1 (6 bases). CDR1 is SEHNR, CDR2 FQNEAQ, per germline (reference sequence). The length of the CDR3 is 15 residues. The CDR3 coding sequence is TGTGCCAGCAGCTTAGGTTCAGGGGTCAAAAACAGTCAGTACTTC. Translated, it gives CASSLGSGVKNSQYF.

The genes are TRBV4-2 and TRBJ2-7; tentative D call: TRBD2 (7 bases). CDR1 and CDR2 from the germline V gene are LGHNA and YNFKEQ. This CDR3 comprises 15 residues. The V end lost 4 bases, the J end lost 3 bases, and 16 bases lay between the germline ends. DNA for the CDR3: TGTGCCAGCAGCCCTAGTGGGGGGGCCCGCTACGAGCAGTACTTC. Translation: CASSPSGGARYEQYF.

This chain joins TRBV4-3 and TRBJ2-5; a possible D gene is TRBD2 (6 bases). V shed 1 base and J shed 4 bases, with 7 bases lying between them. The CDR3 runs to 13 residues. From germline, CDR1 is LGHNA and CDR2 YSLEER. This CDR3 is CASSQGLVETQYF. The CDR3 bases are TGCGCCAGCAGCCAAGGACTAGTAGAGACCCAGTACTTC.

The chain couples TRBV10-3 to TRBJ2-1; TRBD2 aligns across 8 bases. The J segment lost 0 bases and the V segment lost 6 bases, leaving 1 base of the junction unmatched. Germline CDR1 reads ENHRY; CDR2 reads SYGVKD. The CDR3 spans 14 residues. CDR3 nucleotides: TGTGCCATCAGCAGCGGGAGCTCCTACAATGAGCAGTTCTTC. This codes for CAISSGSSYNEQFF.

This clone came up a few times. The CDR3 spells CSAREFEAFF. For the CDR3, the DNA is TGCAGTGCTCGGGAATTCGAAGCTTTCTTT. V is TRBV20-1 and J is TRBJ1-1; D ambiguous. Germline CDR1 DFQATT, CDR2 SNEGSKA (reference sequence). V was pared by 5 bases and J by 8 bases, with 9 bases between. The CDR3 covers 10 residues.

V gene TRBV25-1 combines with J gene TRBJ2-7; TRBD1 matches at 10 bases. Trimming cost V 6 bases and J 5 bases; bases outside gene matches: 4. Germline-derived CDR1 and CDR2 are MGHDK and SYGVNS. The CDR3 totals 13 residues. CDR3 DNA: TGTGCCAGCAGCCGACAGGGGGCAAACGAGCAGTACTTC. This translates into CASSRQGANEQYF.